This T cell receptor beta chain was observed in a study of OX40 agonist ivuxolimab in advanced cancers. This CDR3 is built from 13 residues. Deletions cut 3 bases from V and 9 bases from J, with 13 bases between. Germline lookup yields CDR1 SGHNT and CDR2 YYREEE (reference sequence). Sequencing used immunoSEQ multiplex PCR; TCRdb keeps in-frame clones, though not all of them. The sample yields approximately 160,000 clones, approximately 94% seen once. The genes are TRBV5-4 and TRBJ2-1; D is unclear. Sequenced material: CD4+ or CD8+ T cells sorted from blood, taken in a trial of the OX40 agonist ivuxolimab. The clonotype comes from an adult with an advanced solid tumor such as melanoma, head and neck, liver or kidney cancer. The CDR3 nucleotides read TGTGCCAGCAGCTGGGGTCTTTTCCCTGAGCAGTTCTTC. Its translation is CASSWGLFPEQFF.